This T cell receptor (beta chain) is from a study of beta chain features in type 1 diabetes. Study results and limitations: Patients' naive, central memory and regulatory TCRB repertoires appeared more alike than those of healthy donors. Type 1 diabetes patients showed a moderate but significant shortening of TCRB CDR3s in all four CD4+ subsets.

TCRB transcripts that were expressed got sequenced, as all of the isolated RNA had been reverse transcribed. Each sample of naive, central memory or regulatory T cells had, on average, around 3.3 million reads. Sequenced by immunoSEQ multiplex PCR; TCRdb stores in-frame clones only, minus some. This table has 250,000 to 300,000 clones, about 23% appearing once. Trimming shortened V by 6 bases and J by 1 base, and 11 bases separated the two germline ends. Per germline, CDR1 SGHNT and CDR2 YENEEA. The CDR3 loop spans 14 amino acids. This clone has a handful of counts. Its cognate antigen is unknown. The source material was naive CD4+ T cells from blood. This clonotype originated in a woman in her 30s with type 1 diabetes. The rearrangement uses TRBV11-3 and TRBJ2-3; possible D gene TRBD2, 5 bases. CDR3 sequence: CASRPSRRTDTQYF. As DNA, the CDR3 is TGTGCCAGCAGACCTAGCCGACGCACAGATACGCAGTATTTT.